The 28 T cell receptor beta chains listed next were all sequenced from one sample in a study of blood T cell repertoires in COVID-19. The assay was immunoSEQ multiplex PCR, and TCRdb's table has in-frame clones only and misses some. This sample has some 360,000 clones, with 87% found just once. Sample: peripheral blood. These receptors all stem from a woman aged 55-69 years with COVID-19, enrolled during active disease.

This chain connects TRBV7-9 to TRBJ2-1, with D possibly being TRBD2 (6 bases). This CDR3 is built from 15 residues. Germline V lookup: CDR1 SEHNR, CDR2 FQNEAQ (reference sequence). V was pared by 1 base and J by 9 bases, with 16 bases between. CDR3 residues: CASSLVMDLGGEQFF. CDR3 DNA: TGTGCCAGCAGCTTAGTGATGGACCTCGGGGGTGAGCAGTTCTTC.

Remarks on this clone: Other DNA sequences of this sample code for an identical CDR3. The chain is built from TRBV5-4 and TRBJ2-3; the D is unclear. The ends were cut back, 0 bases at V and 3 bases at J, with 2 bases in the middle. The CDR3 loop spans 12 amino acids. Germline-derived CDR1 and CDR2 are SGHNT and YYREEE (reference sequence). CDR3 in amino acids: CASSLATDTQYF. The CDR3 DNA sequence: TGTGCCAGCAGCTTGGCGACAGATACGCAGTATTTT.

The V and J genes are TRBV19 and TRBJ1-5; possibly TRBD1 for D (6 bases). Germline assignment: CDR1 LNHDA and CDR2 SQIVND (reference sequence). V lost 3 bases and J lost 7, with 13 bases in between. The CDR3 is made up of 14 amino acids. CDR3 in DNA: TGTGCCAGTAGTATGGCAGGGGCGGGCCAGCCCCAGCATTTT. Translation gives CASSMAGAGQPQHF.

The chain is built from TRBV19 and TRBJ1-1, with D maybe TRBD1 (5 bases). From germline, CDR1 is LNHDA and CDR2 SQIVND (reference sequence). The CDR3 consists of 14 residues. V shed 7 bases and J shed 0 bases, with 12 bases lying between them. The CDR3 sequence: CASKDSLLNTEAFF. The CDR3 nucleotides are TGTGCCAGTAAAGACAGCTTACTGAACACTGAAGCTTTCTTT.

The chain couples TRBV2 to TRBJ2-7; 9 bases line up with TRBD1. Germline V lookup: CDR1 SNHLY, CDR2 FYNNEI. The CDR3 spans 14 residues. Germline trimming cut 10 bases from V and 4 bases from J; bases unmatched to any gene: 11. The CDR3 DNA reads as TGTGCCACCAAGATCGGGACAGGGAATTACGAGCAGTACTTC. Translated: CATKIGTGNYEQYF. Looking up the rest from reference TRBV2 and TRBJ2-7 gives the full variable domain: EPEVTQTPSHQVTQMGQEVILRCVPISNHLYFYWYRQILGQKVEFLVSFYNNEISEKSEIFDDQFSVERPDGSNFTLKIRSTKLEDSAMYFCATKIGTGNYEQYFGPGTRLTVT.

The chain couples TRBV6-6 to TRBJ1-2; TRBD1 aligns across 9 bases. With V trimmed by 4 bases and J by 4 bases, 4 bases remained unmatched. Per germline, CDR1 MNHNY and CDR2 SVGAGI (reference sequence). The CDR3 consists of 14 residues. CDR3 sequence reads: CASSSADRGYGYTF. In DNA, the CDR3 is TGTGCCAGCAGTTCCGCGGACAGGGGCTATGGCTACACCTTC.

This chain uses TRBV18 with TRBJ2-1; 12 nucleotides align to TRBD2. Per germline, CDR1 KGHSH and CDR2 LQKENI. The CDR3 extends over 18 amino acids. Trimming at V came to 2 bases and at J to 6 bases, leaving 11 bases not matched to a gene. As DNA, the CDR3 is TGTGCCAGCTCACCAAATCGTCTAGCGGGAGGGTCTCCCAATGAGCAGTTCTTC. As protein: CASSPNRLAGGSPNEQFF.

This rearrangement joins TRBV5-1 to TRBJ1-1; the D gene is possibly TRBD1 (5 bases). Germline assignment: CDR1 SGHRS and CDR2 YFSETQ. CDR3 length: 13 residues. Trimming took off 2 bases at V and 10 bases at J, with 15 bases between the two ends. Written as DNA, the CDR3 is TGCGCCAGCAGCTTATCGGACACTTCATCAGCTTTCTTT. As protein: CASSLSDTSSAFF. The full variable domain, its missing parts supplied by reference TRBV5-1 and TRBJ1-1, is KAGVTQTPRYLIKTRGQQVTLSCSPISGHRSVSWYQQTPGQGLQFLFEYFSETQRNKGNFPGRFSGRQFSNSRSEMNVSTLELGDSALYLCASSLSDTSSAFFGQGTRLTVV.

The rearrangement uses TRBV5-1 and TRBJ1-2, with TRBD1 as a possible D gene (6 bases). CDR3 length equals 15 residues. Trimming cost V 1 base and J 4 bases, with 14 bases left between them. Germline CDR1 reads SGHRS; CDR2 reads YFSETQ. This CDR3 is CASSLTGGDGYGYTF. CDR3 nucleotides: TGCGCCAGCAGCTTGACGGGGGGCGACGGCTATGGCTACACCTTC.

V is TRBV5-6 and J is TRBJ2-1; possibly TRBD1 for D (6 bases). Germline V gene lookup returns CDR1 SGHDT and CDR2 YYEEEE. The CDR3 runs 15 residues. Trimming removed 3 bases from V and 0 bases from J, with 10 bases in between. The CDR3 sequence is CASSSRDISYNEQFF. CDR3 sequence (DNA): TGTGCCAGCAGCTCCCGGGACATCTCCTACAATGAGCAGTTCTTC.

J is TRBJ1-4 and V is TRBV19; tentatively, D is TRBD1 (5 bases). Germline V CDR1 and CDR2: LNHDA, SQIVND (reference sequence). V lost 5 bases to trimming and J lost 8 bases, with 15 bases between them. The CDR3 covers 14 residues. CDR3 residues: CASSHGPGEEKLFF. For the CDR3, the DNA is TGTGCCAGTAGTCACGGACCGGGGGAAGAAAAACTGTTTTTT.

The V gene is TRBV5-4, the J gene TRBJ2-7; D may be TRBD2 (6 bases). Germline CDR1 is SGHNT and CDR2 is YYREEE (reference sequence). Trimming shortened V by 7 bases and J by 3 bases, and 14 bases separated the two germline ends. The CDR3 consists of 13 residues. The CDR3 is CASGGTESYEQYF. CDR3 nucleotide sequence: TGTGCCAGCGGGGGGACGGAAAGCTACGAGCAGTACTTC.

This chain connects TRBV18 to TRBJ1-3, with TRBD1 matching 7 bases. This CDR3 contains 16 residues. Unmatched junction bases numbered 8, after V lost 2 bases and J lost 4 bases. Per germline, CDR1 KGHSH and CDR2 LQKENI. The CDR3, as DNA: TGTGCCAGCTCACCAAGAGAGGGGGCAAGAGGAAACACCATATATTTT. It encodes CASSPREGARGNTIYF.

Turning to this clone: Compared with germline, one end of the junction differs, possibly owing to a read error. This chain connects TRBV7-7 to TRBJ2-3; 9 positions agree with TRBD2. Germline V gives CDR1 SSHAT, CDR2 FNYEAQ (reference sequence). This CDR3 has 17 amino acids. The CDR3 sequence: CASSLRAGGYPGDTQYF. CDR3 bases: TGTGCTAGCAGCTTAAGAGCGGGGGGATATCCCGGGGATACGCAGTATTTT.

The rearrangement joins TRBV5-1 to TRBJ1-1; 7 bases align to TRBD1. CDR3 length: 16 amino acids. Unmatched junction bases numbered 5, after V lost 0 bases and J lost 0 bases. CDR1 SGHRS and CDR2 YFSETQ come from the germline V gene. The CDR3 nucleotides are TGCGCCAGCAGCTTGGAAGGGGGCGCAATGAACACTGAAGCTTTCTTT. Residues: CASSLEGGAMNTEAFF.

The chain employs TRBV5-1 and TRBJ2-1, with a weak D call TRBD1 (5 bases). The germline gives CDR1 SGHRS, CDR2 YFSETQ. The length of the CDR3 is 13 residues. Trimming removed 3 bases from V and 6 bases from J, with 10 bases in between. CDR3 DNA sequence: TGCGCCAGCAGCTCGCAGGGTAGCAATGAGCAGTTCTTC. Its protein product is CASSSQGSNEQFF.

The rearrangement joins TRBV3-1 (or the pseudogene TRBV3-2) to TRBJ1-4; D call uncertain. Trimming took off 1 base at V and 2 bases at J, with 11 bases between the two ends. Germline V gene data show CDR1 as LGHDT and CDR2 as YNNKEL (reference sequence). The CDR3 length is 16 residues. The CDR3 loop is CASSQVVTATNEKLFF. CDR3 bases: TGTGCCAGCAGCCAAGTGGTTACTGCGACTAATGAAAAACTGTTTTTT.

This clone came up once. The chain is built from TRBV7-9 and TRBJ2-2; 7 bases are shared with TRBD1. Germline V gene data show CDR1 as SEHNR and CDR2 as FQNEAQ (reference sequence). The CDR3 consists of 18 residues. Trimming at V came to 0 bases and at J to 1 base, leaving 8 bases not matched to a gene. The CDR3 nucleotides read TGTGCCAGCAGCTTAGCGGGGTTCGGGACAGAGAACACCGGGGAGCTGTTTTTT. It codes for CASSLAGFGTENTGELFF. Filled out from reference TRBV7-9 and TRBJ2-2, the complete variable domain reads DTGVSQNPRHKITKRGQNVTFRCDPISEHNRLYWYRQTLGQGPEFLTYFQNEAQLEKSRLLSDRFSAERPKGSFSTLEIQRTEQGDSAMYLCASSLAGFGTENTGELFFGEGSRLTVL.

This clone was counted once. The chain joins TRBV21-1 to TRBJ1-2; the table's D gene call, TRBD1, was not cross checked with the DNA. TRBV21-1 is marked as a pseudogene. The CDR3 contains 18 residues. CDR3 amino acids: CASSTGGRAVYYNYGYTF. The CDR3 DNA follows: TGTGCCAGCAGCACAGGTGGCAGGGCGGTGTACTACAACTATGGCTACACCTTC.

The CDR3 DNA is TGTGCCAGCAGACAAACCAGTAGGGGGAATCAGCCCCAGCATTTT. Protein: CASRQTSRGNQPQHF. V usage is TRBV27 and J usage is TRBJ1-5; a possible D gene is TRBD1 (6 bases). CDR1 and CDR2 (germline): MNHEY, SMNVEV (reference sequence). V was pared by 6 bases and J by 4 bases, with 16 bases between. The length of the CDR3 is 15 residues.

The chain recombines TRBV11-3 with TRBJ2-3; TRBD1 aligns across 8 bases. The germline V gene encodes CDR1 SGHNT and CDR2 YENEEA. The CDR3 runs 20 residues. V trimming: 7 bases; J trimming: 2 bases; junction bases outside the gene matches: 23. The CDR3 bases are TGTGCCAGCATCCCCCCGTCCACCATAATCGACAGGGGAAACACAGATACGCAGTATTTT. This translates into CASIPPSTIIDRGNTDTQYF.

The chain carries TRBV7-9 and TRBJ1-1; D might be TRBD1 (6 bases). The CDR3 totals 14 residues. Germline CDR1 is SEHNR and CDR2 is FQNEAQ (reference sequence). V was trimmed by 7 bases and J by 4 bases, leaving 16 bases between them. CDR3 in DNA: TGTGCCAGCACCAGAACAGGGCGGGTCACTGAAGCTTTCTTT. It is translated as CASTRTGRVTEAFF.

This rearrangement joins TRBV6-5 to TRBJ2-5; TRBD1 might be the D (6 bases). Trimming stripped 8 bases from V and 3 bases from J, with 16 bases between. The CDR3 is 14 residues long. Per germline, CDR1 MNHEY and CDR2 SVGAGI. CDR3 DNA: TGTGCCAGCGGGGCCAGGGGTAAAAAAGAGACCCAGTACTTC. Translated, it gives CASGARGKKETQYF.

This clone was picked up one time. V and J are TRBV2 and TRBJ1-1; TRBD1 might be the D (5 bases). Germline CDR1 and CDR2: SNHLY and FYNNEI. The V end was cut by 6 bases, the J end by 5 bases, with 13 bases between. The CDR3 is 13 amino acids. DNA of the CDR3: TGTGCCAGCAGATTCGGGGGAGGGACTGAAGCTTTCTTT. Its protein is CASRFGGGTEAFF.

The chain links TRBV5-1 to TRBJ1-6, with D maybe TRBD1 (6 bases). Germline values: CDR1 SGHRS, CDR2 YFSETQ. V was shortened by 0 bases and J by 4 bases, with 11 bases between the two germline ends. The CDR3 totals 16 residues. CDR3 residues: CASSLAGAVYNSPLHF. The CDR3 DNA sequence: TGCGCCAGCAGCTTGGCAGGGGCCGTTTATAATTCACCCCTCCACTTT.

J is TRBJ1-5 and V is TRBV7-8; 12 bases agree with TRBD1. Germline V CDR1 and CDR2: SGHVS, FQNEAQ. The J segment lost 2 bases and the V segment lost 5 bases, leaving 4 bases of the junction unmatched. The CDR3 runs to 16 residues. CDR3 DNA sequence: TGTGCCAGCAGCGGGGGACAGGGGGCTCGCAATCAGCCCCAGCATTTT. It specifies CASSGGQGARNQPQHF.

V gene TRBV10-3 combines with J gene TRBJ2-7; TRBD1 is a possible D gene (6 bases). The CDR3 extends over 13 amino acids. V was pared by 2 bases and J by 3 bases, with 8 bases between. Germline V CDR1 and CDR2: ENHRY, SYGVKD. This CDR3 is CAISEGQNYEQYF. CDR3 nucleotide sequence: TGTGCCATCAGTGAGGGACAGAACTACGAGCAGTACTTC.

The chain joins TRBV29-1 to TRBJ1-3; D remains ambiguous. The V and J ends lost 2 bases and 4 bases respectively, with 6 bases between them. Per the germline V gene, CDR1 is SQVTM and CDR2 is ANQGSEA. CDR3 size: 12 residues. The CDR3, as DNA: TGCAGCGTTGAATCTCCCGGAAACACCATATATTTT. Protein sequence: CSVESPGNTIYF.